This TCR beta chain was documented in a study of blood T cell repertoires in COVID-19. Germline V gene data show CDR1 as ENHRY and CDR2 as SYGVKD. The J segment lost 8 bases and the V segment lost 2 bases, leaving 8 bases of the junction unmatched. CDR3 size: 16 residues. Using immunoSEQ multiplex PCR, the repertoire was profiled, and TCRdb retains in-frame clones only, with some absent. The sample includes a few hundred thousand clones, approximately 92% of them seen just once. The chain links TRBV10-3 to TRBJ1-6; 8 nucleotides align to TRBD1. The receptor comes from a man aged 25 to 45 who had recovered from COVID-19. Input material: PBMCs or T cells enriched from blood (not recorded which). This CDR3 reads CAISEASGGADSPLHF. CDR3 in DNA: TGTGCCATCAGTGAGGCATCAGGGGGCGCGGATTCACCCCTCCACTTT.